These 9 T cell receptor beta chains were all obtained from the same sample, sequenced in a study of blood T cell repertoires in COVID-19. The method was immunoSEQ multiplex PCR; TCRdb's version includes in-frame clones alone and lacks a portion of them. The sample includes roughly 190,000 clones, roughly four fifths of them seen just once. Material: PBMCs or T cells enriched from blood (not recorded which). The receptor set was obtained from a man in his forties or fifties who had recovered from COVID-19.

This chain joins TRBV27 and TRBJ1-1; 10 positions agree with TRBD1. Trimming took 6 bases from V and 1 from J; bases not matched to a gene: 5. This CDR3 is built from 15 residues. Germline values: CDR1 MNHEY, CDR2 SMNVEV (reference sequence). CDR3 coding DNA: TGTGCCAGCAGCAAGGGACAGGGGTCGAACACTGAAGCTTTCTTT. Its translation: CASSKGQGSNTEAFF.

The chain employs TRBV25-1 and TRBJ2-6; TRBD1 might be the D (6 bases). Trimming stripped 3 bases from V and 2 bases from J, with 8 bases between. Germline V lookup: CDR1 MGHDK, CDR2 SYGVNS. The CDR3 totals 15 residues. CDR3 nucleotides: TGTGCCAGCAGTGAGGCAGGGGCTGGGGCCAACGTCCTGACTTTC. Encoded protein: CASSEAGAGANVLTF.

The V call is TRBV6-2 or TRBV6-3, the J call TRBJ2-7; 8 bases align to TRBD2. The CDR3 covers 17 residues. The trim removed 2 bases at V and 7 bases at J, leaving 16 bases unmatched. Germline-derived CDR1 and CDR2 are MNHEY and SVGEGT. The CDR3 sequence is CASSYEEASGSVLEQYV. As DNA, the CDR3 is TGTGCCAGCAGTTACGAAGAGGCTAGCGGGTCCGTCCTGGAGCAGTACGTC.

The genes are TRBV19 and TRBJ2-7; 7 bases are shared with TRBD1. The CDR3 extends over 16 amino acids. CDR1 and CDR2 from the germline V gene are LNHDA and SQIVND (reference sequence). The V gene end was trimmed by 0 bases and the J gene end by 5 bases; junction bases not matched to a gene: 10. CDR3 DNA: TGTGCCAGTAGTATAGACCCAGACAGGGTGGCGAACGAGCAGTACGTC. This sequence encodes CASSIDPDRVANEQYV.

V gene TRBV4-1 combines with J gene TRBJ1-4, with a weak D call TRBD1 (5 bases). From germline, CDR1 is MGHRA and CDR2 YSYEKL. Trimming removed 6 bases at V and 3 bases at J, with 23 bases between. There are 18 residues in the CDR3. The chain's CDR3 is CASSSSGSTHRANEKLFF. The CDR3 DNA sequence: TGCGCCAGCAGTTCCTCAGGGTCGACCCATAGGGCTAATGAAAAACTGTTTTTT.

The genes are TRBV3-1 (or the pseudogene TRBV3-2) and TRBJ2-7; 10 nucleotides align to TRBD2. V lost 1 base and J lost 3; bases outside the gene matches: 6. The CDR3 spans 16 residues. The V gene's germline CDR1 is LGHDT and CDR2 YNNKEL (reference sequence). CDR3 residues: CASSQASSGGDYEQYF. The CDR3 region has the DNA TGTGCCAGCAGCCAAGCCTCTAGCGGGGGCGACTACGAGCAGTACTTC.

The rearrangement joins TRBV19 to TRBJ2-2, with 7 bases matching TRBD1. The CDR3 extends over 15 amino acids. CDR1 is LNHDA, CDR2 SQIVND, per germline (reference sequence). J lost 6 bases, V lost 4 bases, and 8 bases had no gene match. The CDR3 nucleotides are TGTGCCAGTAGTACCACAGGGGCGATTCCCGGGGAGCTGTTTTTT. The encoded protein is CASSTTGAIPGELFF.

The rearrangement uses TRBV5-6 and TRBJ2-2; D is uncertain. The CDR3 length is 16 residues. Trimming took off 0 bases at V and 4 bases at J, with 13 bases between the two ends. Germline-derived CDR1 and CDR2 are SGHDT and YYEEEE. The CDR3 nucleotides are TGTGCCAGCAGCTTGGGGGCCCAGATTCGCACCGGGGAGCTGTTTTTT. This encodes CASSLGAQIRTGELFF.

The CDR3 nucleotides read TGCAGTGCTGCCTTAGTCGGTAGAGCTTTCTTT. This gives the protein CSAALVGRAFF. The rearrangement uses TRBV20-1 and TRBJ1-1; D is ambiguous. This CDR3 has 11 residues. Trimming removed 5 bases from V and 10 bases from J, with 14 bases in between. Germline lookup yields CDR1 DFQATT and CDR2 SNEGSKA (reference sequence).